The next 20 T cell receptor beta chains were all read from a single sample in a study of T cell responses to AZD1222 COVID-19 vaccine. Sequencing was performed with immunoSEQ multiplex PCR; in TCRdb, only in-frame clones are kept and a portion is missing. The table lists around 130,000 clones, over 90% of them singletons, with roughly 0.96% in the top ten. Sequencing used peripheral blood, obtained on day 0 of AZD1222 vaccination. The receptors stem from an adult in good health.

The rearrangement uses TRBV18 and TRBJ1-2, with 9 bases that match TRBD1. CDR3 length equals 15 residues. The J segment lost 5 bases and the V segment lost 5 bases, leaving 9 bases of the junction unmatched. Germline V gene sequence: CDR1 KGHSH, CDR2 LQKENI. The CDR3, as DNA: TGTGCCAGCTCATCTCCCGGGACAGGGCAGTATGGCTACACCTTC. Amino acid sequence: CASSSPGTGQYGYTF.

V and J are TRBV6-5 and TRBJ1-2; D is ambiguous. The CDR3 length is 13 residues. CDR1 is MNHEY, CDR2 SVGAGI, per germline. V shed 2 bases and J shed 8 bases, with 12 bases lying between them. The CDR3 DNA sequence: TGTGCCAGCAGTTACGTCCGGATTGGAGGCTACACCTTC. This translates into CASSYVRIGGYTF.

The J gene is TRBJ1-1, the V gene TRBV5-1, with no clear D. The ends were cut back, 6 bases at V and 0 bases at J, with 12 bases in the middle. The CDR3 is 14 amino acids. Looked up from germline, CDR1 is SGHRS and CDR2 is YFSETQ. The CDR3 DNA is TGCGCCAGCAAATTTGAAAGGGTGAACACTGAAGCTTTCTTT. As protein: CASKFERVNTEAFF.

The chain has TRBV5-1 and TRBJ2-7; D not resolved. This CDR3 is built from 15 residues. The germline V gene encodes CDR1 SGHRS and CDR2 YFSETQ. Trimming took 0 bases from V and 3 from J, leaving 13 bases between them. The CDR3 bases are TGCGCCAGCAGCTTGGGTGTCACCTCGAGCTACGAGCAGTACTTC. Amino acid sequence: CASSLGVTSSYEQYF.

The chain couples TRBV5-1 to TRBJ2-4, with 10 bases fitting TRBD1. Germline V gene data show CDR1 as SGHRS and CDR2 as YFSETQ. Trimming removed 4 bases from V and 8 bases from J; junction bases left unmatched: 3. This CDR3 contains 13 residues. CDR3: CASSRDRGDIQYF. CDR3 bases: TGCGCCAGCAGCCGGGACAGGGGAGACATTCAGTACTTC.

The rearrangement links TRBV4-1 to TRBJ1-5; 8 bases align to TRBD1. The V gene end was trimmed by 4 bases and the J gene end by 6 bases; junction bases not matched to a gene: 8. CDR1 is MGHRA and CDR2 is YSYEKL in the germline V gene. This CDR3 has 15 residues. The CDR3 reads CASSRTGGRGQPQHF. The CDR3 DNA sequence: TGCGCCAGCAGCCGAACAGGGGGTAGGGGTCAGCCCCAGCATTTT.

The V and J genes are TRBV7-2 and TRBJ2-3; TRBD2 aligns across 9 bases. The length of the CDR3 is 16 residues. CDR1 and CDR2 (germline): SGHTA, FQGNSA. The trim removed 1 base at V and 6 bases at J, leaving 8 bases unmatched. The CDR3 here is CASSLDSGGPPDTQYF. DNA for the CDR3: TGTGCCAGCAGCTTAGATAGCGGGGGACCCCCCGATACGCAGTATTTT.

The rearrangement links TRBV6-4 to TRBJ2-1; no reliable D call. V lost 0 bases and J 2 bases, leaving 8 bases between the germline ends. The length of the CDR3 is 15 residues. CDR1 and CDR2 (germline): MRHNA, SNTAGT. The CDR3 DNA follows: TGTGCCAGCAGTGACTCCTCTAGTCCCTACAATGAGCAGTTCTTC. This codes for CASSDSSSPYNEQFF.

The chain has TRBV24-1 and TRBJ1-2; D gene unclear. Trimming left V 1 base short and J 4 bases short, with 12 bases between. CDR3 length equals 15 residues. Germline values: CDR1 KGHDR, CDR2 SFDVKD. CDR3 coding DNA: TGTGCCACCAGTGATTTCACCCCGACCGGCTATGGCTACACCTTC. Amino acid sequence: CATSDFTPTGYGYTF.

The chain employs TRBV11-2 and TRBJ1-1, with D unclear. CDR3 length equals 13 residues. Germline assignment: CDR1 SGHAT and CDR2 FQNNGV. V lost 5 bases and J lost 1, with 8 bases in between. Here the CDR3 reads CASSPPENTEAFF. As DNA, the CDR3 is TGTGCCAGCAGCCCCCCGGAGAACACTGAAGCTTTCTTT.

This clone showed up just a few times. The chain joins TRBV15 to TRBJ2-3; 11 positions match TRBD2. This CDR3 comprises 15 residues. Germline V lookup: CDR1 LNHNV, CDR2 YYDKDF (reference sequence). V lost 3 bases, J lost 2 bases, and 1 base stayed unmatched. CDR3 loop: CATSRTSGATDTQYF. As DNA, the CDR3 is TGTGCCACCAGCAGGACTAGCGGGGCCACAGATACGCAGTATTTT.

The J gene is TRBJ2-3, the V gene TRBV3-1 (or the pseudogene TRBV3-2); TRBD2 matches 8 bases. The CDR3 is 15 amino acids. Per germline, CDR1 LGHDT and CDR2 YNNKEL (reference sequence). The V segment lost 0 bases and the J segment 3 bases; nucleotides outside the gene matches: 2. CDR3 sequence: CASSQDSGVTDTQYF. CDR3 DNA sequence: TGTGCCAGCAGCCAAGATAGCGGGGTGACAGATACGCAGTATTTT.

The chain links TRBV5-4 to TRBJ1-4; D ambiguous. V was pared by 1 base and J by 5 bases, with 15 bases between. This CDR3 has 16 amino acids. Germline V gene data show CDR1 as SGHNT and CDR2 as YYREEE (reference sequence). The DNA for the CDR3 is TGTGCCAGCAGCTTGACGGGCTTGGGAGGAAATGAAAAACTGTTTTTT. Residues: CASSLTGLGGNEKLFF.

V and J are TRBV13 and TRBJ2-5, with D unresolved. There are 11 residues in the CDR3. Germline V gene lookup returns CDR1 PRHDT and CDR2 FYEKMQ (reference sequence). Trimming shortened V by 1 base and J by 7 bases, and 4 bases separated the two germline ends. CDR3 region: CASSLEGTQYF. The CDR3 coding sequence is TGTGCCAGCAGCTTAGAGGGGACCCAGTACTTC.

The chain carries TRBV19 and TRBJ1-5, with a possible D match to TRBD1 (6 bases). Germline CDR1 LNHDA, CDR2 SQIVND (reference sequence). V was shortened by 3 bases and J by 5 bases, with 14 bases between the two germline ends. The CDR3 is made up of 15 amino acids. As DNA, the CDR3 is TGTGCCAGTAGTATTACAGGGACACTCCATCAGCCCCAGCATTTT. This translates into CASSITGTLHQPQHF.

The chain carries TRBV7-2 and TRBJ2-5; 9 bases fit TRBD1. CDR1 and CDR2 (germline): SGHTA, FQGNSA. This CDR3 region has 14 residues. The V gene end was trimmed by 5 bases and the J gene end by 2 bases; junction bases not matched to a gene: 3. Written as DNA, the CDR3 is TGTGCCAGCAGCCAAGACAGGGGGCAAGAGACCCAGTACTTC. Protein product: CASSQDRGQETQYF.

The chain is built from TRBV19 and TRBJ1-2, with 7 bases lining up with TRBD1. Germline CDR1 and CDR2: LNHDA and SQIVND (reference sequence). V lost 1 base and J lost 4; bases outside the gene matches: 6. The CDR3 is 15 residues long. For the CDR3, the DNA is TGTGCCAGTAGTATAGCAGGGGGGCTTAGCTATGGCTACACCTTC. Encoded protein: CASSIAGGLSYGYTF. Based on the CDR3 plus reference TRBV19 and TRBJ1-2, the full variable domain is DGGITQSPKYLFRKEGQNVTLSCEQNLNHDAMYWYRQDPGQGLRLIYYSQIVNDFQKGDIAEGYSVSREKKESFPLTVTSAQKNPTAFYLCASSIAGGLSYGYTFGSGTRLTVV.

This clone occurred once. The rearrangement links TRBV27 to TRBJ2-1; D is uncertain. Germline V gives CDR1 MNHEY, CDR2 SMNVEV (reference sequence). The germline V and J ends were trimmed by 4 bases and 2 bases, with 3 bases remaining between them. This CDR3 contains 12 residues. CDR3 residues: CASSSTYNEQFF. CDR3 in DNA: TGTGCCAGCAGTTCGACCTACAATGAGCAGTTCTTC.

V usage is TRBV30 and J usage is TRBJ2-2, with D perhaps being TRBD1 or TRBD2 (5 bases each). Germline lookup yields CDR1 GTSNPN and CDR2 SVGIG (reference sequence). The CDR3 extends over 14 amino acids. The V and J ends lost 0 bases and 3 bases respectively, with 8 bases between them. Here the CDR3 reads CAWSVGTYTGELFF. The CDR3, as DNA: TGTGCCTGGAGTGTAGGGACCTACACCGGGGAGCTGTTTTTT.

The chain couples TRBV6-6 to TRBJ1-2; D is perhaps TRBD1 (5 bases). The CDR3 runs 15 residues. Trimming removed 5 bases from V and 5 bases from J, with 18 bases in between. In germline, CDR1 is MNHNY, CDR2 SVGAGI (reference sequence). The CDR3 nucleotides read TGTGCCAGCAGTCGCCGCCGGGGGACTGGGTATGGCTACACCTTC. It translates to CASSRRRGTGYGYTF.